What follows describes a single T cell receptor (beta chain). These data belong to a study of blood T cell repertoires in COVID-19. Clones were read by immunoSEQ multiplex PCR, and TCRdb kept only the in-frame ones, dropping some. The repertoire holds a few hundred thousand clones, with 65% to 85% as singletons. This CDR3 has 15 residues. Trimming took 1 base from V and 4 from J; bases not matched to a gene: 5. Germline V lookup: CDR1 KGHSH, CDR2 LQKENI. This chain connects TRBV18 to TRBJ2-7; 9 bases map to TRBD2. The sequence was obtained from an older person with COVID-19, enrolled during active disease. The sequencing input was peripheral blood. In DNA form, the CDR3 reads TGTGCCAGCTCACCACTGGGACTAGCTAAGTACGAGCAGTACTTC. It codes for CASSPLGLAKYEQYF.